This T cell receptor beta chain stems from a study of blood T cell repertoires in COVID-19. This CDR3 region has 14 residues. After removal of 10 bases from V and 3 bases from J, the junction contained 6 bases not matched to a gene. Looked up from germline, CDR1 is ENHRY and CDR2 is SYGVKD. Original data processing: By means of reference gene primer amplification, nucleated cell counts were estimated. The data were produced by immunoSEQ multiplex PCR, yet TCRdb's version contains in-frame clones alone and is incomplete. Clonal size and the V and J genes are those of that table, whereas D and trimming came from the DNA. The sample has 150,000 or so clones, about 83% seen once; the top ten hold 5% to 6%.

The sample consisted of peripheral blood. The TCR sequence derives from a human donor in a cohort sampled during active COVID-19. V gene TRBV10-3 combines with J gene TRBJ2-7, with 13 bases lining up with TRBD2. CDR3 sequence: CATGTSGTYYEQYF. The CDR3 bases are TGTGCCACAGGGACTAGCGGGACTTACTACGAGCAGTACTTC.